The present entry profiles one T cell receptor beta chain with its context. Its antigen is not identified. Full-length variable regions came from constant-region reverse primers plus semi-nested Nested Universal Primer A PCR. Via MiXCR, TCRdb re-called the 5' RACE reads, giving one row per CDR3 protein. The sample gives roughly 46,000 distinct CDR3 sequences, 28% of which show up once; approximately 2% is in the top ten. Study results and limitations: The larger cohort examined one V-J beta rearrangement, not whole repertoires. In terms of TCR gene usage, tumor memory CD4+ T cells clustered together with blood and lymph node memory CD4+ cells, as well as with lymph node naive CD4+ cells. Tumor Treg TCRs overlapped most with tumor naive CD4+ cells.

The source is a female donor with breast cancer. The sample was naive CD4+ T cells sorted from blood. Subset: naive CD4+ T cells, CD4+CD45RA+CD25-.

In DNA, the CDR3 is TGCGCCAGCAGCCGTTGGGCGGCAGGGAATGAAAAACTGTTTTTT. Translating it yields CASSRWAAGNEKLFF. The rearrangement joins TRBV4-1 to TRBJ1-4; D is perhaps TRBD1 (5 bases). CDR3 length equals 15 residues. Germline V lookup: CDR1 MGHRA, CDR2 YSYEKL. Trimming cost V 4 bases and J 5 bases, with 14 bases left between them.